The text below deals with one TCR beta chain. Its antigen is not known. Time point denoted: late sampling 161 to 241 days after vaccination in three convalescent patients. The record originates from a study of vaccination and CD4 T cells after COVID-19. On the study more broadly: Recovered patients in the cohort numbered six men and four women, two of them Hispanic. The post-vaccine samples came a median about 70 days after dose two (range 14 to 241).

Study-wide results and limits: Clonotypes reactive to SARS-CoV-2 had a median that went up from about 20 to 38, but not significantly.

Using its own MiXCR run on the PCR reads, TCRdb lists one record per CDR3 protein. The sample holds approximately 29,000 distinct CDR3 sequences, approximately 51% seen once. The V end lost 7 bases, the J end lost 3 bases, and 13 bases lay between the germline ends. The germline V gene has CDR1 ENHRY and CDR2 SYGVKD. This CDR3 has 14 residues. This clonotype was obtained from a human donor who had recovered from COVID-19. The sequencing used CD4+ T cells from blood, collected about 7 months after SARS-CoV-2 vaccination. The J gene is TRBJ1-5, the V gene TRBV10-3; D possibly corresponds to TRBD1 (5 bases). The CDR3 reads CAIKDQGNNQPQHF. In nucleotides, the CDR3 is TGTGCCATCAAAGACCAGGGAAACAATCAGCCCCAGCATTTT.